The 21 T cell receptor beta chains given below trace back to one sample, sequenced in a study of shared clonotypes between healthy human individuals. Assay used: immunoSEQ multiplex PCR; TCRdb lists only in-frame clones, some missing. The sample gives a few million clones, approximately 94% of which show up once; over 0.12% is in the top ten. Sequencing was performed on naive CD4+ T cells sorted from blood. Subset defined: CD45RA+ positively selected. The receptors here all came from a man younger than 35 in good health.

The J gene is TRBJ2-1, the V gene TRBV27; a possible D gene is TRBD2 (5 bases). V dropped 1 base and J dropped 6 bases, with 16 bases sitting between them. This CDR3 is built from 16 residues. Per the germline V gene, CDR1 is MNHEY and CDR2 is SMNVEV (reference sequence). The CDR3 nucleotides read TGTGCCAGCAGTTTATTTGTGGGAGAGGCTCCCAATGAGCAGTTCTTC. This translates into CASSLFVGEAPNEQFF.

On this clone itself: At the DNA level, this CDR3 is encoded by other sequences in the same sample as well. The J gene is TRBJ2-7, the V gene TRBV4-2; D is perhaps TRBD1 (5 bases). The germline CDR1 and CDR2 sequences are LGHNA and YNFKEQ. V was cut by 0 bases and J by 4 bases, with 10 bases left in between. There are 14 residues in the CDR3. The CDR3 protein is CASSQDRDTYEQYF. In DNA form, the CDR3 reads TGTGCCAGCAGCCAAGACAGGGATACTTACGAGCAGTACTTC.

V is TRBV6-5 and J is TRBJ1-2, with TRBD1 as a possible D gene (6 bases). V was clipped by 0 bases and J by 7 bases, with 15 bases between them. Germline V gene lookup returns CDR1 MNHEY and CDR2 SVGAGI. This CDR3 has 15 residues. The DNA of the CDR3 is TGTGCCAGCAGTTACTCGGGCAGGGGCTCCAGTGGCTACACCTTC. Translating it yields CASSYSGRGSSGYTF.

V usage is TRBV19 and J usage is TRBJ1-2; 8 positions match TRBD1. There are 15 residues in the CDR3. V was pared by 4 bases and J by 2 bases, with 6 bases of the junction left unmatched. From germline, CDR1 is LNHDA and CDR2 SQIVND (reference sequence). Written as DNA, the CDR3 is TGTGCCAGTAGTAAAGGGGACAGGAGGAACTATGGCTACACCTTC. Translating it yields CASSKGDRRNYGYTF.

The rearrangement uses TRBV18 and TRBJ2-5; D remains ambiguous. CDR3 length equals 12 residues. V was pared by 5 bases and J by 4 bases, with 8 bases between. Germline CDR1 KGHSH, CDR2 LQKENI. The CDR3 protein is CASSITRETQYF. CDR3 coding DNA: TGTGCCAGCTCAATAACCCGAGAGACCCAGTACTTC.

The chain has TRBV5-4 and TRBJ2-1; TRBD1 matches 11 bases. CDR3 length: 16 amino acids. V dropped 0 bases and J dropped 10; count of bases not matched to a gene: 9. The germline CDR1 and CDR2 sequences are SGHNT and YYREEE (reference sequence). CDR3 protein: CASSLGVGQGAGEQFF. The CDR3 coding sequence is TGTGCCAGCAGCTTGGGCGTTGGACAGGGGGCCGGAGAGCAGTTCTTC.

V usage is TRBV6-5 and J usage is TRBJ1-2, with D possibly TRBD1 on 5 matching bases. Germline CDR1 is MNHEY and CDR2 is SVGAGI. This CDR3 is 13 amino acids long. V was trimmed by 6 bases and J by 5 bases, leaving 13 bases between them. The CDR3 here is CASRGTGGYGYTF. The CDR3 coding sequence is TGTGCCAGCAGGGGGACGGGCGGGTATGGCTACACCTTC.

The chain recombines TRBV2 with TRBJ2-6; no reliable D call. In germline, CDR1 is SNHLY, CDR2 FYNNEI. The CDR3 consists of 14 residues. Trimming cost V 4 bases and J 3 bases, with 7 bases left between them. CDR3 sequence (DNA): TGTGCCAGCAGTGCGTCAGGTGGGGCCAACGTCCTGACTTTC. Its translation is CASSASGGANVLTF.

The chain uses TRBV10-2 and TRBJ2-7; D gene unclear. The germline V gene has CDR1 WSHSY and CDR2 SAAADI. V lost 3 bases and J lost 4, with 4 bases in between. The CDR3 totals 11 residues. The CDR3 reads CASSEEYEQYF. In DNA, the CDR3 is TGCGCCAGCAGTGAAGAGTACGAGCAGTACTTC.

Points on this clone: In the same sample, other DNA sequences code for this CDR3. The rearrangement uses TRBV20-1 and TRBJ2-5; no clear D gene. The germline V and J ends were trimmed by 2 bases and 4 bases, with 5 bases remaining between them. The V gene's germline CDR1 is DFQATT and CDR2 SNEGSKA (reference sequence). The CDR3 sequence is 11 residues long. CDR3 DNA: TGCAGTGCTAGACTAAGAGAGACCCAGTACTTC. Amino acid sequence: CSARLRETQYF.

Comment on this clone: This sample includes further DNA sequences coding for the same CDR3. The gene calls are TRBV6-5 and TRBJ2-7; D not certain. CDR3 length equals 11 residues. Germline CDR1 MNHEY, CDR2 SVGAGI. V lost 2 bases and J 3 bases, leaving 2 bases between the germline ends. The CDR3 loop is CASSYNYEQYF. CDR3 in DNA: TGTGCCAGCAGTTACAACTACGAGCAGTACTTC.

This clone appeared a single time. V and J are TRBV5-1 and TRBJ2-3; D remains unclear. The CDR3 length is 14 residues. V dropped 1 base and J dropped 6 bases, with 12 bases sitting between them. Germline CDR1 is SGHRS and CDR2 is YFSETQ. The CDR3 loop reads CASSLTPHTDTQYF. The DNA of the CDR3 is TGCGCCAGCAGCTTGACCCCTCATACGGATACGCAGTATTTT.

The chain links TRBV6-1 to TRBJ1-3; D is possibly TRBD1 (5 bases). The CDR3 loop spans 15 amino acids. The V end lost 5 bases, the J end lost 4 bases, and 15 bases lay between the germline ends. CDR1 is MNHNS, CDR2 SASEGT, per germline. CDR3 sequence (DNA): TGTGCCAGCAGTCTTACTGGGACTGTAGGAAACACCATATATTTT. Its translation: CASSLTGTVGNTIYF.

The chain carries TRBV25-1 and TRBJ2-5; 7 nucleotides align to TRBD2. The tail of the sequence fits TRBJ2-7 better, so the J call may be wrong. CDR1 and CDR2 from the germline V gene are MGHDK and SYGVNS. This CDR3 has 15 residues. CDR3 DNA sequence: TGTGCCAGCAGTGACCCGACGGGGGGCTCCTACGAGCAGTACTTC. Translated, it gives CASSDPTGGSYEQYF.

The chain is built from TRBV7-2 and TRBJ2-1; D unclear. The V end lost 5 bases, the J end lost 5 bases, and 16 bases lay between the germline ends. The CDR3 covers 15 residues. CDR1 and CDR2 from the germline V gene are SGHTA and FQGNSA. The CDR3: CASSPPPRSDNEQFF. Here the CDR3 DNA reads TGTGCCAGCAGCCCGCCCCCTCGTTCCGACAATGAGCAGTTCTTC.

The rearrangement joins TRBV7-2 to TRBJ2-7; D gene unclear. The CDR3 is made up of 13 amino acids. Trimming took off 0 bases at V and 4 bases at J, with 7 bases between the two ends. CDR1 and CDR2 (germline): SGHTA, FQGNSA. CDR3 residues: CASSLALGYEQYF. In DNA, the CDR3 is TGTGCCAGCAGCTTAGCGCTTGGGTACGAGCAGTACTTC.

This chain joins TRBV11-2 and TRBJ2-7, with TRBD1 matching over 8 bases. In germline, CDR1 is SGHAT, CDR2 FQNNGV. The CDR3 spans 15 residues. With 6 bases clipped from V and 0 bases from J, the junction kept 7 bases outside the gene matches. The CDR3 nucleotides read TGTGCCAGCAGACCACAGGGGGTGAGCTCCTACGAGCAGTACTTC. Amino acid sequence: CASRPQGVSSYEQYF. The full variable domain, with the rest looked up from reference TRBV11-2 and TRBJ2-7, is EAGVAQSPRYKIIEKRQSVAFWCNPISGHATLYWYQQILGQGPKLLIQFQNNGVVDDSQLPKDRFSAERLKGVDSTLKIQPAKLEDSAVYLCASRPQGVSSYEQYFGPGTRLTVT.

A remark on this clone: This sample also contains other DNA sequences that code for the same CDR3. This chain uses TRBV11-2 with TRBJ2-7, with 10 bases that match TRBD2. The CDR3 runs to 14 residues. Germline CDR1 and CDR2: SGHAT and FQNNGV. Trimming removed 8 bases from V and 0 bases from J; junction bases left unmatched: 4. The CDR3 DNA reads as TGTGCCAGCTCCCCTAGCGGGAGCTCCTACGAGCAGTACTTC. The encoded protein is CASSPSGSSYEQYF.

In the case of this clone: Other DNA sequences of this sample code for an identical CDR3. V and J are TRBV28 and TRBJ2-5, with D hard to call. V lost 2 bases and J lost 5, with 9 bases in between. Germline values: CDR1 MDHEN, CDR2 SYDVKM. The CDR3 covers 13 residues. The CDR3 region has the DNA TGTGCCAGCAGTTTACGCACACCCGAGACCCAGTACTTC. Residues: CASSLRTPETQYF.

This rearrangement joins TRBV25-1 to TRBJ1-1; D remains unclear. The CDR3 runs to 13 residues. Trimming shortened V by 3 bases and J by 8 bases, and 13 bases separated the two germline ends. CDR1 and CDR2 (germline): MGHDK, SYGVNS. CDR3 protein: CASSDPGGREAFF. The CDR3 DNA follows: TGTGCCAGCAGTGACCCTGGCGGACGGGAAGCTTTCTTT.

This chain links TRBV7-2 with TRBJ2-3, with D possibly being TRBD1 (6 bases). Trimming took off 1 base at V and 0 bases at J, with 11 bases between the two ends. CDR3 length: 16 residues. CDR1 SGHTA and CDR2 FQGNSA come from the germline V gene. CDR3 nucleotide sequence: TGTGCCAGCAGCTTAGTGGGGGCCATTAGCACAGATACGCAGTATTTT. Its translation: CASSLVGAISTDTQYF.